Listed below are T cell receptor beta chains from one sample, sequenced in a study of T cell repertoires in cytomegalovirus infection. TCRdb itself ran the reads through MiXCR, one entry per CDR3 protein. Of about 310,000 distinct CDR3 sequences listed, 20% to 25% are singletons. The antigens of these receptors remain unknown. The specimen was cultured PBMCs, collected from culture after CMV antigen stimulation. These receptors were collected from a human donor in good health (CMV status not recorded). Some clones in this sample may be carry-over from other donors' samples. Both conserved end residues are part of each CDR3. Fields, in order: V gene, D gene, clone size, J gene, CDR3 DNA, CDR3 protein. D genes are given only for firm matches. Size values are once, few and many counts, or a class for expanded clones, and some rows have none.

V: TRBV4-3
D: TRBD1
size: NA
J: TRBJ2-1
DNA: TGCGCCAGCAGCCATGACAGGGTAGGCTACAATGAGCAGTTCTTC
CDR3: CASSHDRVGYNEQFF

V: TRBV5-6
D: NA
size: NA
J: TRBJ2-7
DNA: TGTGCCAGCAGCTTGGTGGGACGAGGAACCTACGAGCAGTACTTC
CDR3: CASSLVGRGTYEQYF

V: TRBV7-2
D: NA
size: few
J: TRBJ2-1
DNA: TGTGCCAGCAGCTCCGGGACAACAGACAATGAGCAGTTCTTC
CDR3: CASSSGTTDNEQFF

V: TRBV7-8
D: NA
size: many
J: TRBJ1-6
DNA: TGTGCCAGCGGACAGAATAATTCACCCCTCCACTTT
CDR3: CASGQNNSPLHF

V: TRBV7-2
D: NA
size: NA
J: TRBJ2-1
DNA: TGTGCCAGCAGCTTAGTCTCGCAGGCCACCTACAATGAGCAGTTCTTC
CDR3: CASSLVSQATYNEQFF

V: TRBV28
D: TRBD1
size: few
J: TRBJ1-2
DNA: TGTGCCAGCAGTTTAACCGGGACAGGGAAGTTCTATGGCTACACCTTC
CDR3: CASSLTGTGKFYGYTF

V: TRBV7-2
D: NA
size: many
J: TRBJ1-3
DNA: TGTGCCAGCAGCGCCAAAAGGGCAGGGTATACTGGAAACACCATATATTTT
CDR3: CASSAKRAGYTGNTIYF

V: TRBV28
D: TRBD1
size: NA
J: TRBJ1-2
DNA: TGTGCCAGCAGTCGGGGGACAGGGGGCCCCTTGACTGGCTACACCTTC
CDR3: CASSRGTGGPLTGYTF

V: TRBV15
D: TRBD1
size: NA
J: TRBJ1-4
DNA: TGTGCCACCAGCAGTCGAACAGGGGTCGGTTATGAAAAACTGTTTTTT
CDR3: CATSSRTGVGYEKLFF

V: TRBV5-1
D: TRBD1
size: NA
J: TRBJ1-2
DNA: TGCGCCAGCAGCCCTTCGGGACAGGGGGCTTTGTATGGCTACACCTTC
CDR3: CASSPSGQGALYGYTF

V: TRBV24-1
D: TRBD2
size: NA
J: TRBJ2-3
DNA: TGTGCCACCGGTCTAGCGGAAACAGATACGCAGTATTTT
CDR3: CATGLAETDTQYF

V: TRBV20-1
D: TRBD1
size: NA
J: TRBJ1-2
DNA: TGCAGTGCTAGCAAGACAGGGTTATATGGCTACACCTTC
CDR3: CSASKTGLYGYTF

V: TRBV6-2/TRBV6-3
D: NA
size: NA
J: TRBJ2-7
DNA: TGTGCCAGCAGTTACTCGAAACTCGAGCAGTACTTC
CDR3: CASSYSKLEQYF

V: TRBV27
D: NA
size: few
J: TRBJ2-5
DNA: TGTGCCAGCAGTTTTTGGGGGGCGCGGCAGACCCAGTACTTC
CDR3: CASSFWGARQTQYF

V: TRBV5-4
D: NA
size: few
J: TRBJ1-3
DNA: TGTGCCAGCAGCTTGGCCGGGGCCGGTGGGAACACCATATATTTT
CDR3: CASSLAGAGGNTIYF

V: TRBV19
D: TRBD2
size: few
J: TRBJ2-5
DNA: TGTGCCAGTAGTATGGTGGCGGGAGGGCCGGAGACCCAGTACTTC
CDR3: CASSMVAGGPETQYF

V: TRBV6-6
D: NA
size: NA
J: TRBJ1-5
DNA: TGTGCCAGCAGTTACTACCCGAGAAGCAATCAGCCCCAGCATTTT
CDR3: CASSYYPRSNQPQHF

V: TRBV5-1
D: TRBD2
size: few
J: TRBJ2-1
DNA: TGCGCCAGCAGTTCCCTAGCGGGGGGGGATGAGCAGTTCTTC
CDR3: CASSSLAGGDEQFF

V: TRBV6-6
D: NA
size: NA
J: TRBJ1-1
DNA: TGTGCCAGCAGTAGCCGGGGTGACAGTGAAGCTTTCTTT
CDR3: CASSSRGDSEAFF

V: TRBV2
D: TRBD1
size: NA
J: TRBJ1-2
DNA: TGTGCCAGCAGTGCCGCGGGACAGGATGGGAACTATGGCTACACCTTC
CDR3: CASSAAGQDGNYGYTF

V: TRBV14
D: NA
size: NA
J: TRBJ1-2
DNA: TGTGCCAGCAGCCAAGGGCCACGGGACTTCTATGGCTACACCTTC
CDR3: CASSQGPRDFYGYTF

V: TRBV7-2
D: NA
size: few
J: TRBJ1-1
DNA: TGTGCCAGCAGCTCGGGACGCGACGGCACTGAAGCTTTCTTT
CDR3: CASSSGRDGTEAFF

V: TRBV7-2
D: NA
size: many
J: TRBJ1-4
DNA: TGTGCCAGCAGCTCACAGGCAACTAATGAAAAACTGTTTTTT
CDR3: CASSSQATNEKLFF

V: TRBV7-2
D: NA
size: NA
J: TRBJ2-5
DNA: TGTGCCAGCAGCTTATTTGGCCAAGAGACCCAGTACTTC
CDR3: CASSLFGQETQYF

V: TRBV5-6
D: TRBD1
size: NA
J: TRBJ1-2
DNA: TGTGCCAGCAGCAGGAAGGGACAGGAAAACTATGGCTACACCTTC
CDR3: CASSRKGQENYGYTF

V: TRBV12-3/TRBV12-4
D: TRBD1
size: once
J: TRBJ1-6
DNA: TGTGCCAGCAGGCAAACGGGACAGAAGAATAATTCACCCCTCCACTTT
CDR3: CASRQTGQKNNSPLHF

V: TRBV6-5
D: TRBD2
size: few
J: TRBJ2-1
DNA: TGTGCCAGCAGTTACTCGACTAGCGGATACAATGAGCAGTTCTTC
CDR3: CASSYSTSGYNEQFF

V: TRBV28
D: NA
size: NA
J: TRBJ1-6
DNA: TGTGCCAGCAGTCCTGGTTCACCCCTCCACTTT
CDR3: CASSPGSPLHF

V: TRBV5-6
D: NA
size: many
J: TRBJ1-2
DNA: TGTGCCAGCAGCTTGTGGGGTGGCTACACCTTC
CDR3: CASSLWGGYTF

V: TRBV11-2
D: NA
size: many
J: TRBJ2-3
DNA: TGTGCCAGCAGCTCACTACGATTTAGCGGCACAGATACGCAGTATTTT
CDR3: CASSSLRFSGTDTQYF

V: TRBV5-4
D: NA
size: NA
J: TRBJ1-2
DNA: TGTGCCAGCAGCTTCGGCCCATCGGGCTACACCTTC
CDR3: CASSFGPSGYTF

V: TRBV5-5
D: NA
size: many
J: TRBJ1-5
DNA: TGTGCCAGCAGCCTGCCCCAGCGGGGTCAGCCCCAGCATTTT
CDR3: CASSLPQRGQPQHF

V: TRBV6-1
D: TRBD1
size: many
J: TRBJ2-5
DNA: TGTGCCAGCACCCTGACAGGGGCAATGGGAGAGACCCAGTACTTC
CDR3: CASTLTGAMGETQYF

V: TRBV28
D: NA
size: NA
J: TRBJ1-1
DNA: TGTGCCAGCAGTCCTCCCGGGACACCTCATGAGAACACTGAAGCTTTCTTT
CDR3: CASSPPGTPHENTEAFF

V: TRBV7-2
D: NA
size: many
J: TRBJ2-1
DNA: TGTGCCAGCAGCTTAGATGGTAGCAAGGATGAGCAGTTCTTC
CDR3: CASSLDGSKDEQFF

V: TRBV7-9
D: NA
size: many
J: TRBJ2-7
DNA: TGTGCCAGCAGCTTAGATTGGGACGCCCAGTACTTC
CDR3: CASSLDWDAQYF

V: TRBV27
D: TRBD2
size: NA
J: TRBJ2-3
DNA: TGTGCCACCCAAGGGGCTAGCGGGGTACGCACAGATACGCAGTATTTT
CDR3: CATQGASGVRTDTQYF

V: TRBV7-8
D: TRBD2
size: NA
J: TRBJ2-1
DNA: TGTGCCAGCAGCTTACCCCCCTGGGGGGGAAAGGTCTACAATGAGCAGTTCTTC
CDR3: CASSLPPWGGKVYNEQFF

V: TRBV4-3
D: NA
size: NA
J: TRBJ2-3
DNA: TGCGCCAGCAGCCACGGAGAAGGAGATACGCAGTATTTT
CDR3: CASSHGEGDTQYF

V: TRBV4-1
D: NA
size: NA
J: TRBJ2-7
DNA: TGCGCCAGCAGCCCGCACATAGAGCGGTACGAGCAGTACTTC
CDR3: CASSPHIERYEQYF

V: TRBV5-6
D: TRBD2
size: few
J: TRBJ2-3
DNA: TGTGCCAGCAGACTCGGGAGGGATACGCAGTATTTT
CDR3: CASRLGRDTQYF

V: TRBV28
D: NA
size: few
J: TRBJ2-3
DNA: TGTGCCAGCAGTCGTGGGGGGCAGGCAAATACGCAGTATTTT
CDR3: CASSRGGQANTQYF

V: TRBV6-6
D: NA
size: few
J: TRBJ1-3
DNA: TGTGCCAGCAGTTACTCGACGGGCTCCTCTGGAAACACCATATATTTT
CDR3: CASSYSTGSSGNTIYF

V: TRBV19
D: NA
size: NA
J: TRBJ2-2
DNA: TGTGCCAGTACGGGCACCGGGGAGCTGTTTTTT
CDR3: CASTGTGELFF

V: TRBV18
D: NA
size: NA
J: TRBJ2-6
DNA: TGTGCCAGCTCACCATTAGGCGGCTCTGGGGCCAACGTCCTGACTTTC
CDR3: CASSPLGGSGANVLTF

V: TRBV7-2
D: TRBD1
size: many
J: TRBJ1-2
DNA: TGTGCCAGCAGCAACCCCCCCGCAGGGGGCTATGGCTACACCTTC
CDR3: CASSNPPAGGYGYTF

V: TRBV7-6
D: NA
size: many
J: TRBJ2-1
DNA: TGTGCCAGCAGCCATCACAATGAGCAGTTCTTC
CDR3: CASSHHNEQFF

V: TRBV27
D: NA
size: NA
J: TRBJ1-4
DNA: TGTGCCAGCAGCGTACGTAGGGGTGTGGAAAAACTGTTTTTT
CDR3: CASSVRRGVEKLFF

V: TRBV4-3
D: TRBD2
size: NA
J: TRBJ2-7
DNA: TGCGCCAGCAGCCAAGAAGGCGGGAGTAGTGGCTACGAGCAGTACTTC
CDR3: CASSQEGGSSGYEQYF

V: TRBV20-1
D: TRBD1
size: NA
J: TRBJ1-2
DNA: TGCAGTGCTAACGAGGGACAGGGGCCCCGGGGAGGCTACACCTTC
CDR3: CSANEGQGPRGGYTF

V: TRBV9
D: NA
size: NA
J: TRBJ1-1
DNA: TGTGCCAGCAGCCCCTACTTGGGGGCCACTGAAGCTTTCTTT
CDR3: CASSPYLGATEAFF

V: TRBV4-1
D: NA
size: NA
J: TRBJ2-1
DNA: TGCGCCAGCAGCCAAAGCGGCATTAAGTTCTTC
CDR3: CASSQSGIKFF

V: TRBV7-9
D: NA
size: many
J: TRBJ1-1
DNA: TGTGCCAGCAGCCTAAACAGACTCAGAAAGATAATTATGAACACTGAAGCTTTCTTT
CDR3: CASSLNRLRKIIMNTEAFF

V: TRBV19
D: TRBD2
size: NA
J: TRBJ2-1
DNA: TGTGCCAGTAGTCCGGGACTAGCTGGTGAGCAGTTCTTC
CDR3: CASSPGLAGEQFF

V: TRBV7-2
D: NA
size: few
J: TRBJ1-1
DNA: TGTGCCAGCAGCGAATACAGGGTTAAGGCTTTCTTT
CDR3: CASSEYRVKAFF

V: TRBV5-5
D: NA
size: NA
J: TRBJ2-1
DNA: TGTGCCAGCAGCTGGGACAATGAGCAGTTCTTC
CDR3: CASSWDNEQFF

V: TRBV7-2
D: TRBD2
size: NA
J: TRBJ2-1
DNA: TGTGCCAGCAGCCAATCGGGAGTGGCCAGCGGGAGCGGCAATGAGCAGTTCTTC
CDR3: CASSQSGVASGSGNEQFF

V: TRBV7-2
D: NA
size: many
J: TRBJ1-1
DNA: TGTGCCAGCAGCCGAGGACAGCCTTTCGCTGAAGCTTTCTTT
CDR3: CASSRGQPFAEAFF